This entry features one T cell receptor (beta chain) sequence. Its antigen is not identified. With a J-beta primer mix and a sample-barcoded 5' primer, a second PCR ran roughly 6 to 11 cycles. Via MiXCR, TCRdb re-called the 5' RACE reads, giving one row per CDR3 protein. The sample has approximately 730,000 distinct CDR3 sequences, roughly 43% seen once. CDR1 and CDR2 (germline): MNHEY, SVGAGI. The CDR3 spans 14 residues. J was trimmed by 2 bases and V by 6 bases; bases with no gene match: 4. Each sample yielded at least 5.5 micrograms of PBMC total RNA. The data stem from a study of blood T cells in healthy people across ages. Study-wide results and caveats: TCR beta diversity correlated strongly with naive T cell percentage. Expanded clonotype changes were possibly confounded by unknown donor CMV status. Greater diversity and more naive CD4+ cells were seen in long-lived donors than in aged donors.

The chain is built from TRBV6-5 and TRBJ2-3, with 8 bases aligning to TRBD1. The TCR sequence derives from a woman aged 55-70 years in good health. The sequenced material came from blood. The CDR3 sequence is CASRQGVVTDTQYF. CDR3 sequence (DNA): TGTGCCAGCAGACAGGGGGTTGTCACAGATACGCAGTATTTT.